The 6 T cell receptor beta chains below come from one sample, sequenced in a study of shared clonotypes between healthy human individuals (dated by TCRdb to 2018 to 2021). The receptor library was made with the immunoSEQ multiplex PCR assay. TCRdb limited this immuneACCESS table to in-frame rearrangements with V and J called. A share of clones is missing; checked studies link under half to unresolved V genes, and the rest is unexplained. The sample data list about 520,000 clones, and around 95% of these were observed just once. The ten largest clonotypes hold around 0.067% of the sample. The specimen sequenced was naive CD4+ T cells sorted from blood. The cell subset or site tag for this specimen amounts to: CD45RA+ positively selected. The receptors were sampled from a woman aged 25 to 39 in good health.

This clone was recorded once. The chain is built from TRBV28 and TRBJ2-7, with D tentatively TRBD2 (5 bases). This CDR3 is built from 12 residues. Trimming cost V 3 bases and J 3 bases, with 6 bases left between them. Germline CDR1 and CDR2: MDHEN and SYDVKM. CDR3 residues: CASSFRDYEQYF. DNA for the CDR3: TGTGCCAGCAGTTTCCGGGACTACGAGCAGTACTTC.

The gene calls are TRBV5-1 and TRBJ1-4; 10 bases match TRBD1. Per the germline V gene, CDR1 is SGHRS and CDR2 is YFSETQ. The CDR3 sequence is 15 residues long. V trimming: 3 bases; J trimming: 4 bases; junction bases outside the gene matches: 3. DNA of the CDR3: TGCGCCAGCAGCTGGGGGACAGGGGTTAATGAAAAACTGTTTTTT. Translated: CASSWGTGVNEKLFF.

This clone was observed a single time. The genes are TRBV5-4 and TRBJ2-5; TRBD2 matches 9 bases. The CDR3 sequence is 15 residues long. The V and J ends lost 0 bases and 11 bases, in that order; junction bases with no gene match: 11. Germline V CDR1 and CDR2: SGHNT, YYREEE (reference sequence). The chain's CDR3 is CASSLVLAGSLEQYF. The CDR3 nucleotides read TGTGCCAGCAGCTTGGTACTAGCGGGCTCGTTGGAGCAGTACTTC.

This clone was seen only once. The gene calls are TRBV11-1 and TRBJ1-2; D is unclear. The V and J ends lost 6 bases and 2 bases respectively, with 16 bases between them. CDR3 length: 15 amino acids. Germline CDR1 SGHAT, CDR2 FQDESV (reference sequence). CDR3 region: CASRIRDQENYGYTF. The CDR3 DNA is TGTGCCAGCAGGATTCGCGATCAGGAGAACTATGGCTACACCTTC.

This clone was detected a few times. This sequence joins TRBV7-9 and TRBJ1-1; TRBD1 might be the D (6 bases). Trimming stripped 5 bases from V and 7 bases from J, with 11 bases between. CDR1 SEHNR and CDR2 FQNEAQ come from the germline V gene (reference sequence). The CDR3 is made up of 12 amino acids. CDR3 nucleotide sequence: TGTGCCAGCAGCCCGGGACACAGTGAAGCTTTCTTT. It is translated as CASSPGHSEAFF.

V is TRBV2 and J is TRBJ1-5, with TRBD1 matching over 9 bases. The CDR3 length is 15 residues. With V trimmed by 6 bases and J by 7 bases, 10 bases remained unmatched. The germline CDR1 and CDR2 sequences are SNHLY and FYNNEI. CDR3: CASRAGQGRGQPQHF. As DNA, the CDR3 is TGTGCCAGCAGGGCGGGACAGGGAAGGGGACAGCCCCAGCATTTT.